These T cell receptor beta chains were read from a single sample in a study of cytomegalovirus exposure and HLA in healthy donors. The assay was immunoSEQ multiplex PCR, and TCRdb's table has in-frame clones only and misses some. Here the sample spans 140,000 or so clones, roughly 87% being singletons. Sequencing was done on a sample of PBMCs. These receptors came from a woman aged 18-29 years in good health and CMV-seropositive. Each CDR3 is given with its conserved first and last residue. D genes are given only for firm matches. Size is stated for part of the rows, as once, few or many counts, or as a class when the clone is expanded.

clone_size d_call j_call v_call cdr3_aa cdr3_nt
. TRBD1 TRBJ2-7 TRBV13 CASSLVSDRVGYEQYF TGTGCCAGCAGCTTAGTGTCCGACAGGGTGGGTTACGAGCAGTACTTC
. . TRBJ1-4 TRBV18 CASSPLAGAGKNNEKLFF TGTGCCAGCTCACCCCTCGCTGGCGCCGGGAAAAATAATGAAAAACTGTTTTTT
. TRBD1 TRBJ1-2 TRBV29-1 CSVEGAKTGESNYGYTF TGCAGCGTTGAGGGGGCAAAGACAGGGGAATCTAACTATGGCTACACCTTC
. . TRBJ2-3 TRBV28 CASSSIRDTESAQYF TGTGCCAGCAGTTCCATCCGGGACACGGAATCTGCGCAGTATTTT
. TRBD2 TRBJ2-3 TRBV11-2 CASSLLAGGPIVTDTQYF TGTGCCAGCAGCTTATTAGCGGGGGGGCCTATCGTTACAGATACGCAGTATTTT
. TRBD2 TRBJ2-7 TRBV7-6 CASSSGTSGRPFYEQYF TGTGCCAGCAGCTCAGGGACTAGCGGGAGGCCATTCTACGAGCAGTACTTC
. . TRBJ1-2 TRBV21-1 CASSKEGWGSHNYGYTF TGTGCCAGCAGCAAAGAGGGTTGGGGCAGCCATAACTATGGCTACACCTTC
. TRBD1 TRBJ2-7 TRBV4-1 CASSFTGTGYYEQYF TGCGCCAGCAGCTTCACCGGGACAGGATACTACGAGCAGTACTTC
. . TRBJ1-3 TRBV6-5 CASSYLKQGTGNTIYF TGTGCCAGCAGTTACTTAAAACAGGGAACCGGAAACACCATATATTTT
. TRBD1 TRBJ1-4 TRBV4-1 CASSLGGTGNEKLFF TGCGCCAGCAGCCTAGGCGGGACAGGGAATGAAAAACTGTTTTTT
. TRBD1 TRBJ1-1 TRBV4-3 CASSLKGARQAFF TGCGCCAGCAGCCTCAAGGGGGCCCGACAAGCTTTCTTT
. . TRBJ1-2 TRBV7-2 CASTPWGQLNYGYTF TGTGCCAGCACCCCTTGGGGGCAGCTTAACTATGGCTACACCTTC
. TRBD1 TRBJ1-4 TRBV30 CAWRGRRGPLGEKLFF TGTGCCTGGAGGGGACGCAGGGGGCCCCTGGGTGAAAAACTGTTTTTT
. TRBD2 TRBJ2-7 TRBV27 CASSSPGTSSYEQYF TGTGCCAGCAGTTCCCCCGGGACTAGCTCCTACGAGCAGTACTTC
. TRBD1 TRBJ2-7 TRBV6-1 CASRSRGRLREQYF TGTGCCAGCAGATCAAGGGGGCGCCTACGGGAGCAGTACTTC
. TRBD1 TRBJ2-7 TRBV6-5 CASSPTGGINYEQYF TGTGCCAGCAGTCCAACAGGGGGCATAAACTACGAGCAGTACTTC
. . TRBJ1-4 TRBV2 CASSPSRGPREKLFF TGTGCCAGCAGTCCCAGCCGTGGCCCTAGGGAAAAACTGTTTTTT
. . TRBJ1-6 TRBV27 CASRRDLFDNSPLHF TGTGCCAGCCGGAGGGACCTGTTCGACAATTCACCCCTCCACTTT
. TRBD1 TRBJ2-5 TRBV6-1 CASSEAAGQGGETQYF TGTGCCAGCAGTGAAGCGGCCGGACAGGGGGGAGAGACCCAGTACTTC
few . TRBJ2-1 TRBV27 CASSFTSSSYNEQFF TGTGCCAGCAGTTTTACGAGTAGCTCCTACAATGAGCAGTTCTTC
few . TRBJ1-2 TRBV7-8 CASSLTDYGYTF TGTGCCAGCAGCCTTACGGACTATGGCTACACCTTC
once TRBD2 TRBJ2-7 TRBV5-5 CASSPITSGGAYEQYF TGTGCCAGCAGCCCTATTACTAGCGGGGGGGCCTACGAGCAGTACTTC
. . TRBJ1-4 TRBV2 CASTSEIVDEKLFF TGTGCCAGCACTTCGGAGATAGTGGATGAAAAACTGTTTTTT
once TRBD1 TRBJ1-1 TRBV28 CASTGQVGSTEAFF TGTGCCAGCACCGGACAGGTCGGTAGCACTGAAGCTTTCTTT
few . TRBJ1-5 TRBV5-7 CASSGYRDTPRQPQHF TGTGCCAGCAGCGGCTACAGGGATACCCCTAGACAGCCCCAGCATTTT
. . TRBJ1-3 TRBV30 CAWMSSGNTIYF TGTGCCTGGATGAGCTCTGGAAACACCATATATTTT
few TRBD2 TRBJ2-1 TRBV7-2 CASSLRGGQFF TGTGCCAGCAGCTTACGGGGGGGACAGTTCTTC
few TRBD2 TRBJ2-7 TRBV2 CASSAGLAGYEQYF TGTGCCAGCAGTGCGGGACTAGCGGGTTACGAGCAGTACTTC
. . TRBJ2-3 TRBV4-1 CASSHLEGRDASTDTQYF TGCGCCAGCAGCCACCTCGAAGGGCGGGACGCTAGCACAGATACGCAGTATTTT
. TRBD1 TRBJ2-1 TRBV19 CASSIGDRGRNEQFF TGTGCCAGTAGCATCGGGGACAGGGGGCGTAATGAGCAGTTCTTC
. . TRBJ1-1 TRBV7-2 CASSPPLTANTEAFF TGTGCCAGCAGCCCCCCACTGACAGCCAACACTGAAGCTTTCTTT
once TRBD1 TRBJ2-2 TRBV2 CASTDRGLPPTGELFF TGTGCCAGCACAGACAGGGGTCTACCCCCAACCGGGGAGCTGTTTTTT
. TRBD2 TRBJ2-2 TRBV30 CAWSKRGPTGELFF TGTGCCTGGAGTAAGCGGGGTCCCACCGGGGAGCTGTTTTTT
. TRBD1 TRBJ1-2 TRBV27 CASSLGQLYGYTF TGTGCCAGCAGTTTGGGACAGCTCTATGGCTACACCTTC
. . TRBJ1-5 TRBV19 CASSTQAGALGNQPQHF TGTGCCAGTAGTACCCAGGCGGGGGCATTGGGCAATCAGCCCCAGCATTTT
. . TRBJ1-1 TRBV6-5 CASSYKTEAFF TGTGCCAGCAGTTATAAAACTGAAGCTTTCTTT
. TRBD2 TRBJ2-3 TRBV5-1 CASSLAGGAQDTQYF TGCGCCAGCAGCTTGGCGGGGGGGGCCCAAGATACGCAGTATTTT
. . TRBJ1-5 TRBV28 CASSSPERDNQPQHF TGTGCCAGCAGTTCGCCGGAGAGAGACAATCAGCCCCAGCATTTT
. . TRBJ2-5 TRBV29-1 CSAQSGGRGKTQYF TGCAGCGCCCAATCGGGTGGCAGGGGAAAGACCCAGTACTTC
. TRBD1 TRBJ1-2 TRBV5-6 CASSPQGALGYTF TGTGCCAGCAGCCCACAGGGGGCGCTTGGCTACACCTTC
. . TRBJ1-5 TRBV7-8 CASSLASGNNQPQHF TGTGCCAGCAGCTTAGCCTCAGGGAACAATCAGCCCCAGCATTTT
. . TRBJ2-2 TRBV7-6 CASRANSPGELFF TGTGCCAGCAGGGCCAATAGCCCCGGGGAGCTGTTTTTT
. TRBD2 TRBJ2-1 TRBV7-9 CASSYRTSGFYNEQFF TGTGCCAGCAGCTACCGGACTAGCGGTTTCTACAATGAGCAGTTCTTC
. TRBD2 TRBJ2-3 TRBV10-3 CAISGAGVLTDTQYF TGTGCCATCAGTGGCGCGGGGGTCCTCACAGATACGCAGTATTTT
. TRBD2 TRBJ2-3 TRBV28 CASSRGLAGTPDTQYF TGTGCCAGCAGTAGGGGACTAGCGGGGACCCCAGATACGCAGTATTTT
. TRBD1 TRBJ1-6 TRBV4-2 CASSQGTGGDSPLHF TGTGCCAGCAGCCAGGGCACAGGGGGCGATTCACCCCTCCACTTT
once . TRBJ2-7 TRBV5-4 CASSLGQGTSYEQYF TGTGCCAGCAGCTTGGGGCAGGGGACCTCCTACGAGCAGTACTTC
. TRBD1 TRBJ2-1 TRBV7-9 CASSFPPGTGVGNEQFF TGTGCCAGCAGCTTCCCGCCCGGGACAGGGGTGGGGAATGAGCAGTTCTTC
. TRBD2 TRBJ2-3 TRBV27 CASSFSGGETDTQYF TGTGCCAGCAGTTTTTCCGGGGGGGAGACAGATACGCAGTATTTT
. . TRBJ2-7 TRBV19 CATQRRGEQYF TGTGCCACCCAGCGGCGGGGCGAGCAGTACTTC
. . TRBJ1-1 TRBV6-5 CASSLTGGVNTEAFF TGTGCCAGCAGCCTGACAGGAGGCGTGAACACTGAAGCTTTCTTT
. TRBD1 TRBJ1-1 TRBV30 CAWSESRDREAFF TGTGCCTGGAGCGAAAGCCGGGACAGGGAAGCTTTCTTT
. TRBD1 TRBJ1-2 TRBV18 CASSPGTGGGYTF TGTGCCAGCTCACCCGGGACAGGGGGTGGCTACACCTTC
. TRBD1 TRBJ2-7 TRBV7-7 CASSSRAGTDSYEQYF TGTGCCAGCAGCTCTAGAGCAGGGACAGACTCCTACGAGCAGTACTTC